A single sample gave rise to the 27 T cell receptor beta chains below, sequenced in a study of shared clonotypes between healthy human individuals. TCRdb's table, derived via immunoSEQ multiplex PCR, lists solely in-frame clones and lacks some. The repertoire consists of roughly 2 million clones, with about 94% occurring once and the leading ten covering approximately 0.13%. Sequenced sample: naive CD4+ T cells sorted from blood. Subset indicated: CD45RA+ positively selected. These receptors were taken from a man aged 18 to 29 in good health.

This clone was seen a single time. The rearrangement uses TRBV6-5 and TRBJ2-3, with 7 bases aligning to TRBD1. The germline V gene has CDR1 MNHEY and CDR2 SVGAGI. The length of the CDR3 is 14 residues. Unmatched junction bases numbered 4, after V lost 6 bases and J lost 1 base. CDR3 region: CASRRDRGTDTQYF. The DNA of the CDR3 is TGTGCCAGCAGACGAGACAGGGGCACAGATACGCAGTATTTT.

The chain recombines TRBV5-1 with TRBJ2-2, with D perhaps matching TRBD1 (5 bases). This CDR3 is built from 14 residues. Deletions cut 2 bases from V and 6 bases from J, with 11 bases between. From germline, CDR1 is SGHRS and CDR2 YFSETQ. CDR3 sequence reads: CASSLSQGAGELFF. The CDR3 nucleotides are TGCGCCAGCAGCTTATCCCAAGGGGCCGGGGAGCTGTTTTTT.

The rearrangement uses TRBV9 and TRBJ2-3; 10 bases map to TRBD2. Per the germline V gene, CDR1 is SGDLS and CDR2 is YYNGEE. J gave up 4 bases and V 0 bases, and 5 bases lay outside the gene matches. The CDR3 is 16 amino acids. The DNA of the CDR3 is TGTGCCAGCAGCGTAGGAGGAGCGGGGGGGCCAGATACGCAGTATTTT. This codes for CASSVGGAGGPDTQYF.

The chain combines TRBV2 with TRBJ2-4; tentative D call: TRBD2 (6 bases). Germline V gives CDR1 SNHLY, CDR2 FYNNEI. This CDR3 has 15 residues. V was shortened by 6 bases and J by 1 base, with 13 bases between the two germline ends. The CDR3 sequence: CASRGGDSAKNIQYF. The CDR3 coding sequence is TGTGCCAGCAGGGGCGGGGATTCTGCCAAAAACATTCAGTACTTC.

This chain joins TRBV28 and TRBJ1-4; TRBD1 might be the D (6 bases). V lost 4 bases to trimming and J lost 7 bases, with 16 bases between them. CDR3 length equals 15 residues. CDR1 and CDR2 (germline): MDHEN, SYDVKM. CDR3 nucleotides: TGTGCCAGCAGTTCCGGACAGTTTGGGTCTGAAAAACTGTTTTTT. Its translation: CASSSGQFGSEKLFF.

The CDR3 nucleotides read TGCAGCGTTGAAAAGGGGGGGGTCGGGACTGAAGCTTTCTTT. Its translation is CSVEKGGVGTEAFF. This chain links TRBV29-1 with TRBJ1-1, with D perhaps TRBD1 (6 bases). Per the germline V gene, CDR1 is SQVTM and CDR2 is ANQGSEA. The V gene lost 2 bases and the J gene lost 5 bases, with 15 bases spanning the gap. There are 14 residues in the CDR3.

J is TRBJ2-2 and V is TRBV19; tentative D call: TRBD1 (6 bases). Trimming shortened V by 11 bases and J by 2 bases, and 15 bases separated the two germline ends. The CDR3 loop spans 14 amino acids. Germline CDR1 is LNHDA and CDR2 is SQIVND (reference sequence). This CDR3 reads CASIQGTNTGELFF. The CDR3 DNA sequence: TGTGCCTCAATACAGGGAACTAACACCGGGGAGCTGTTTTTT. Full variable domain (missing parts from reference TRBV19 and TRBJ2-2): DGGITQSPKYLFRKEGQNVTLSCEQNLNHDAMYWYRQDPGQGLRLIYYSQIVNDFQKGDIAEGYSVSREKKESFPLTVTSAQKNPTAFYLCASIQGTNTGELFFGEGSRLTVL.

V and J are TRBV7-2 and TRBJ1-1; TRBD1 matches at 9 bases. The germline V gene encodes CDR1 SGHTA and CDR2 FQGNSA. The trim removed 5 bases at V and 3 bases at J, leaving 4 bases unmatched. This CDR3 region has 14 residues. The CDR3, as DNA: TGTGCCAGCAGCCCCCGGACAGGGGACACTGAAGCTTTCTTT. Translating gives CASSPRTGDTEAFF. Full variable domain (outside the CDR3, taken from reference TRBV7-2 and TRBJ1-1): GAGVSQSPSNKVTEKGKDVELRCDPISGHTALYWYRQSLGQGLEFLIYFQGNSAPDKSGLPSDRFSAERTGGSVSTLTIQRTQQEDSAVYLCASSPRTGDTEAFFGQGTRLTVV.

The chain combines TRBV6-1 with TRBJ2-1; weak D call: TRBD1 (6 bases). V shed 3 bases and J shed 2 bases, with 20 bases lying between them. There are 18 residues in the CDR3. Looked up from germline, CDR1 is MNHNS and CDR2 is SASEGT. The CDR3 reads CASSDRTLNWGPYNEQFF. CDR3 nucleotides: TGTGCCAGCAGTGATAGAACCTTGAACTGGGGGCCCTACAATGAGCAGTTCTTC.

The gene calls are TRBV2 and TRBJ1-1; D unclear. CDR1 SNHLY and CDR2 FYNNEI come from the germline V gene. V was cut by 6 bases and J by 8 bases, with 13 bases left in between. This CDR3 has 12 residues. Here the CDR3 DNA reads TGTGCCAGCAGCCCCTCCGGGGAGGAAGCTTTCTTT. It specifies CASSPSGEEAFF. The whole variable domain, remainder taken from reference TRBV2 and TRBJ1-1, is EPEVTQTPSHQVTQMGQEVILRCVPISNHLYFYWYRQILGQKVEFLVSFYNNEISEKSEIFDDQFSVERPDGSNFTLKIRSTKLEDSAMYFCASSPSGEEAFFGQGTRLTVV.

The chain recombines TRBV5-1 with TRBJ2-7; D may be TRBD1 or TRBD2 (6 bases each). With 0 bases removed from V and 6 bases from J, the gap between germline ends came to 13 bases. The CDR3 sequence is 14 residues long. Germline V gene data show CDR1 as SGHRS and CDR2 as YFSETQ. The CDR3: CASSLGTGRSEQYF. CDR3 DNA: TGCGCCAGCAGCTTGGGAACAGGGAGGAGCGAGCAGTACTTC.

CDR3 residues: CASGENPTGWGNQPQHF. The CDR3 DNA is TGTGCCAGCGGCGAGAATCCGACAGGGTGGGGCAATCAGCCCCAGCATTTT. The chain is built from TRBV5-5 and TRBJ1-5; 7 bases map to TRBD1. The germline gives CDR1 SGHKS, CDR2 YYEKEE (reference sequence). This CDR3 is 17 amino acids long. V shed 7 bases, J shed 2 bases, and the junction held 15 bases outside the gene matches.

This chain links TRBV27 with TRBJ2-1; no clear D gene. The CDR3 is made up of 13 amino acids. Trimming stripped 6 bases from V and 4 bases from J, with 10 bases between. The V gene's germline CDR1 is MNHEY and CDR2 SMNVEV (reference sequence). The DNA for the CDR3 is TGTGCCAGCAGACCTCGTGGGTACAATGAGCAGTTCTTC. As protein: CASRPRGYNEQFF.

This chain links TRBV18 with TRBJ1-6; a weak D match, TRBD1 (6 bases). Trimming removed 3 bases at V and 5 bases at J, with 8 bases between. Germline CDR1 reads KGHSH; CDR2 reads LQKENI. The CDR3 sequence is 14 residues long. The CDR3 spells CASSPTGDNSPLHF. The DNA for the CDR3 is TGTGCCAGCTCACCGACAGGCGATAATTCACCCCTCCACTTT.

Points on this clone: This specimen includes other DNA sequences encoding the same CDR3. The chain links TRBV7-3 to TRBJ2-2; no clear D. This CDR3 is 12 amino acids long. Trimming removed 5 bases at V and 1 base at J, with 2 bases between. CDR1 is SGHTA, CDR2 FQGTGA, per germline. The CDR3 sequence is CASSLNTGELFF. The CDR3 nucleotides are TGTGCCAGCAGCCTGAACACCGGGGAGCTGTTTTTT.

This chain connects TRBV5-4 to TRBJ2-3, with D perhaps TRBD1 (5 bases). The CDR3 contains 14 residues. Germline CDR1 SGHNT, CDR2 YYREEE (reference sequence). The germline V and J ends were trimmed by 0 bases and 7 bases, with 12 bases remaining between them. The CDR3 sequence: CASSLEIQAYTQYF. Here the CDR3 DNA reads TGTGCCAGCAGCTTGGAGATACAGGCCTATACGCAGTATTTT.

V and J are TRBV5-1 and TRBJ1-2; 9 bases align to TRBD1. The germline V gene encodes CDR1 SGHRS and CDR2 YFSETQ. The CDR3 runs 16 residues. After removal of 5 bases from V and 2 bases from J, the junction contained 10 bases not matched to a gene. In nucleotides, the CDR3 is TGCGCCAGCAGTTTTGCAGGGGGACAGGGAAACTATGGCTACACCTTC. Translating gives CASSFAGGQGNYGYTF. The full variable domain, completed using reference TRBV5-1 and TRBJ1-2, is KAGVTQTPRYLIKTRGQQVTLSCSPISGHRSVSWYQQTPGQGLQFLFEYFSETQRNKGNFPGRFSGRQFSNSRSEMNVSTLELGDSALYLCASSFAGGQGNYGYTFGSGTRLTVV.

V gene TRBV7-3 combines with J gene TRBJ2-7; the D is unclear. Germline assignment: CDR1 SGHTA and CDR2 FQGTGA. The CDR3 has 17 residues. The V gene lost 5 bases and the J gene lost 0 bases, with 20 bases spanning the gap. CDR3 sequence (DNA): TGTGCCAGCAGCCCCCCTCGGAATCCTGCTTTCTCCTACGAGCAGTACTTC. Its translation: CASSPPRNPAFSYEQYF.

The chain links TRBV9 to TRBJ1-4; 9 bases fit TRBD1. The V gene's germline CDR1 is SGDLS and CDR2 YYNGEE. The CDR3 is made up of 14 amino acids. With V trimmed by 4 bases and J by 4 bases, 2 bases remained unmatched. In DNA form, the CDR3 reads TGTGCCAGCAGCAGGGACAGGGATAATGAAAAACTGTTTTTT. Translation gives CASSRDRDNEKLFF.

V usage is TRBV4-3 and J usage is TRBJ1-1, with 12 bases identical to TRBD1. This CDR3 contains 13 residues. Per germline, CDR1 LGHNA and CDR2 YSLEER. V shed 4 bases, J shed 12 bases, and the junction held 6 bases outside the gene matches. The CDR3, as DNA: TGCGCCAGCAGCCTTGGGACAGGGGGCGCATCTTTCTTT. This codes for CASSLGTGGASFF.

V gene TRBV6-5 combines with J gene TRBJ2-5; D is perhaps TRBD2 (6 bases). The CDR3 runs to 13 residues. Germline assignment: CDR1 MNHEY and CDR2 SVGAGI. Trimming stripped 7 bases from V and 4 bases from J, with 13 bases between. CDR3 region: CASTREAAETQYF. DNA for the CDR3: TGTGCCAGCACCAGGGAGGCGGCAGAGACCCAGTACTTC.

As to this clone: The sample contains more than one DNA sequence encoding this CDR3. V and J are TRBV6-6 and TRBJ2-5, with D perhaps given as TRBD1 or TRBD2 (5 bases each). Trimming removed 2 bases from V and 4 bases from J, with 8 bases in between. This CDR3 is 13 amino acids long. In germline, CDR1 is MNHNY, CDR2 SVGAGI (reference sequence). The CDR3 here is CASSYEGRETQYF. In nucleotides, the CDR3 is TGTGCCAGCAGTTACGAGGGGCGAGAGACCCAGTACTTC.

The rearrangement joins TRBV5-5 to TRBJ2-7, with 7 bases aligning to TRBD1. In germline, CDR1 is SGHKS, CDR2 YYEKEE (reference sequence). The CDR3 consists of 15 residues. The J segment lost 0 bases and the V segment lost 3 bases, leaving 6 bases of the junction unmatched. The CDR3 nucleotides read TGTGCCAGCAGCTCCACCTCAGGGGGCTCCTACGAGCAGTACTTC. Translation: CASSSTSGGSYEQYF.

The chain employs TRBV10-3 and TRBJ1-4; TRBD1 agrees at 10 bases. CDR3 length: 15 amino acids. V lost 8 bases to trimming and J lost 6 bases; unmatched junction nucleotides: 9. CDR1 is ENHRY and CDR2 is SYGVKD in the germline V gene. The CDR3 sequence is CAIGRDRGLDEKLFF. CDR3 nucleotides: TGTGCCATCGGCCGGGACAGGGGCCTAGATGAAAAACTGTTTTTT.

This clone appeared a single time. V gene TRBV27 combines with J gene TRBJ2-3, with D perhaps matching TRBD1 (6 bases). CDR3 size: 16 residues. V lost 1 base and J lost 4, with 15 bases in between. The V gene's germline CDR1 is MNHEY and CDR2 SMNVEV (reference sequence). The CDR3 DNA sequence: TGTGCCAGCAGTTTATTAGGGTCAGACAGGCCAGATACGCAGTATTTT. This encodes CASSLLGSDRPDTQYF.

This sequence joins TRBV5-8 and TRBJ2-5; 11 nucleotides align to TRBD2. Germline CDR1 SGHTS, CDR2 YDEGEE. J lost 5 bases, V lost 4 bases, and 13 bases had no gene match. CDR3 length: 17 residues. The chain's CDR3 is CASSPGVAGGLSETQYF. The DNA of the CDR3 is TGTGCCAGCAGCCCCGGGGTAGCGGGGGGGCTTTCGGAGACCCAGTACTTC.

This clone was counted a single time. This chain uses TRBV2 with TRBJ1-1, with D hard to call. Germline V gene lookup returns CDR1 SNHLY and CDR2 FYNNEI. V was shortened by 7 bases and J by 1 base, with 10 bases between the two germline ends. The CDR3 contains 13 residues. This CDR3 is CASTLMGNTEAFF. The DNA for the CDR3 is TGTGCCAGCACCCTCATGGGGAACACTGAAGCTTTCTTT.